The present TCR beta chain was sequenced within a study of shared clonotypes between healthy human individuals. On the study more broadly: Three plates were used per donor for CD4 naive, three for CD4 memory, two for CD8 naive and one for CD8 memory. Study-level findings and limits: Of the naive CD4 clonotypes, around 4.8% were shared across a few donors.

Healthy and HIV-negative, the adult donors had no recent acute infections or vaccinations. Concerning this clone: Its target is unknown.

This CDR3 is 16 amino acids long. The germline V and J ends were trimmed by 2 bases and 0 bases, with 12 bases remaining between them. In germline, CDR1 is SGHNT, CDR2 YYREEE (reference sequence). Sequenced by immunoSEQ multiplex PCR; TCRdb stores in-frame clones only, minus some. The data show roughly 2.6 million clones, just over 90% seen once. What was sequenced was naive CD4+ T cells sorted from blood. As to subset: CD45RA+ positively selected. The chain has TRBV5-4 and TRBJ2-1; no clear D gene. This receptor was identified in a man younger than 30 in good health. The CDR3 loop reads CASSFYVDFSYNEQFF. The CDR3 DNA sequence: TGTGCCAGCAGCTTCTACGTAGACTTCTCCTACAATGAGCAGTTCTTC.